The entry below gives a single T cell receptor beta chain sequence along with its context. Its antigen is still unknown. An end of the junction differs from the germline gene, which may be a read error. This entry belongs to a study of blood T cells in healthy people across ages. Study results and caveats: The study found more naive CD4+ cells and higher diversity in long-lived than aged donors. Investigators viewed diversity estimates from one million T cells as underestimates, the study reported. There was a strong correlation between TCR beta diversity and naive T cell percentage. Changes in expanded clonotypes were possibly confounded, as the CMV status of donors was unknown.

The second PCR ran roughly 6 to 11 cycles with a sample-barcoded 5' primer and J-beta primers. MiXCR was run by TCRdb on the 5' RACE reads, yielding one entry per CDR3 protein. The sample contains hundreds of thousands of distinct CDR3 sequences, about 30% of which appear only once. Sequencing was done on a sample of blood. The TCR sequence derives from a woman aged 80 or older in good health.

CDR3 region: CACSVGSSSYEQYF. Here the CDR3 DNA reads TGTGCCTGCAGCGTAGGGTCGAGCTCCTACGAGCAGTACTTC. This rearrangement joins TRBV9 to TRBJ2-7; D remains unclear. The CDR3 runs to 14 residues. Germline-derived CDR1 and CDR2 are SGDLS and YYNGEE. The full variable domain, rest sourced from reference TRBV9 and TRBJ2-7, is DSGVTQTPKHLITATGQRVTLRCSPRSGDLSVYWYQQSLDQGLQFLIQYYNGEERAKGNILERFSAQQFPDLHSELNLSSLELGDSALYFCACSVGSSSYEQYFGPGTRLTVT.